The 30 T cell receptor beta chains reported below all come from one sample, sequenced in a study of T cell changes during pregnancy in multiple sclerosis. Some clones are missing from TCRdb's copy, which holds only in-frame ones; the method was immunoSEQ multiplex PCR. Seen here are about 77,000 clones, about nine tenths observed once, and the top ten hold about 1.9%. Here the sequenced sample was peripheral blood, taken before pregnancy. The receptors come from a female donor with multiple sclerosis, enrolled in a pregnancy study.

The V call is TRBV2, the J call TRBJ1-2; 7 bases line up with TRBD1. The J segment lost 8 bases and the V segment lost 7 bases, leaving 19 bases of the junction unmatched. The germline V gene has CDR1 SNHLY and CDR2 FYNNEI. The CDR3 contains 16 residues. The CDR3 reads CASNRQPPDRFRGYTF. CDR3 DNA: TGTGCCAGCAACCGACAACCGCCGGACAGGTTTAGGGGCTACACCTTC. The full variable domain, rest sourced from reference TRBV2 and TRBJ1-2, is EPEVTQTPSHQVTQMGQEVILRCVPISNHLYFYWYRQILGQKVEFLVSFYNNEISEKSEIFDDQFSVERPDGSNFTLKIRSTKLEDSAMYFCASNRQPPDRFRGYTFGSGTRLTVV.

The chain employs TRBV7-2 and TRBJ1-5; TRBD1 agrees at 8 bases. Germline V CDR1 and CDR2: SGHTA, FQGNSA. This CDR3 contains 15 residues. With 3 bases clipped from V and 7 bases from J, the junction kept 8 bases outside the gene matches. The CDR3 is CASSFLQGAWQPQHF. The CDR3 nucleotides read TGTGCCAGCAGCTTCCTCCAGGGGGCTTGGCAGCCCCAGCATTTT.

The V gene is TRBV18, the J gene TRBJ2-7; 8 positions agree with TRBD1. The V segment lost 3 bases and the J segment 9 bases; nucleotides outside the gene matches: 7. The germline CDR1 and CDR2 sequences are KGHSH and LQKENI. This CDR3 has 13 residues. The CDR3 DNA reads as TGTGCCAGCTCACCTGGACAGGGAGGAGTGCAGTACTTC. Amino acid sequence: CASSPGQGGVQYF.

The rearrangement joins TRBV5-1 to TRBJ1-5, with a possible D match to TRBD1 (6 bases). V was pared by 0 bases and J by 4 bases, with 14 bases between. The germline V gene encodes CDR1 SGHRS and CDR2 YFSETQ. This CDR3 region has 16 residues. CDR3 protein: CASSLGGDTENQPQHF. CDR3 bases: TGCGCCAGCAGCTTGGGAGGGGACACCGAAAATCAGCCCCAGCATTTT.

This clone was detected once. This chain joins TRBV6-5 and TRBJ1-5; D unresolved. Germline CDR1 is MNHEY and CDR2 is SVGAGI. Deletions cut 2 bases from V and 3 bases from J, with 5 bases between. The CDR3 has 13 residues. CDR3: CASSYRSNQPQHF. CDR3 nucleotides: TGTGCCAGCAGTTACCGTTCCAATCAGCCCCAGCATTTT.

The chain recombines TRBV19 with TRBJ2-3, with 7 nucleotides matching TRBD1. Germline assignment: CDR1 LNHDA and CDR2 SQIVND (reference sequence). The J segment lost 6 bases and the V segment lost 5 bases, leaving 2 bases of the junction unmatched. The CDR3 spans 12 residues. This CDR3 reads CASSWDSDTQYF. The DNA for the CDR3 is TGTGCCAGTAGTTGGGACAGTGATACGCAGTATTTT. Looking up the rest from reference TRBV19 and TRBJ2-3 gives the full variable domain: DGGITQSPKYLFRKEGQNVTLSCEQNLNHDAMYWYRQDPGQGLRLIYYSQIVNDFQKGDIAEGYSVSREKKESFPLTVTSAQKNPTAFYLCASSWDSDTQYFGPGTRLTVL.

This rearrangement joins TRBV18 to TRBJ1-1; D is undetermined. The germline CDR1 and CDR2 sequences are KGHSH and LQKENI. The CDR3 contains 14 residues. Deletions cut 2 bases from V and 0 bases from J, with 7 bases between. CDR3 sequence: CASSPVVLNTEAFF. In nucleotides, the CDR3 is TGTGCCAGCTCACCAGTAGTTTTGAACACTGAAGCTTTCTTT.

This rearrangement joins TRBV5-1 to TRBJ2-7; 9 nucleotides align to TRBD1. The J segment lost 2 bases and the V segment lost 4 bases, leaving 4 bases of the junction unmatched. The CDR3 loop spans 14 amino acids. Germline V lookup: CDR1 SGHRS, CDR2 YFSETQ. CDR3 sequence reads: CASSRDRGTYEQYF. The CDR3 nucleotides are TGCGCCAGCAGCCGCGACAGGGGGACCTACGAGCAGTACTTC.

The V and J genes are TRBV2 and TRBJ1-6; tentatively, D is TRBD1 (5 bases). The V end lost 10 bases, the J end lost 10 bases, and 17 bases lay between the germline ends. The germline gives CDR1 SNHLY, CDR2 FYNNEI. The CDR3 runs to 13 residues. CDR3 residues: CATQGRVRSPLHF. For the CDR3, the DNA is TGTGCCACCCAGGGCAGGGTGCGGTCACCCCTCCACTTT.

V usage is TRBV30 and J usage is TRBJ1-1; unclear D gene. V was cut by 2 bases and J by 4 bases, with 11 bases left in between. Per the germline V gene, CDR1 is GTSNPN and CDR2 is SVGIG (reference sequence). CDR3 size: 13 residues. CDR3 sequence reads: CAWSIGLGTEAFF. The CDR3 DNA reads as TGTGCCTGGAGTATAGGTCTAGGCACTGAAGCTTTCTTT. Supplemented by reference TRBV30 and TRBJ1-1, the full variable domain reads SQTIHQWPATLVQPVGSPLSLECTVEGTSNPNLYWYRQAAGRGLQLLFYSVGIGQISSEVPQNLSASRPQDRQFILSSKKLLLSDSGFYLCAWSIGLGTEAFFGQGTRLTVV.

This rearrangement joins TRBV6-6 to TRBJ1-1, with 7 bases lining up with TRBD1. The junction had 9 bases not matched to a gene; V was cut back by 5 bases and J by 9 bases. CDR1 and CDR2 (germline): MNHNY, SVGAGI (reference sequence). The CDR3 covers 13 residues. CDR3 in amino acids: CASSDTQGVKAFF. CDR3 DNA: TGTGCCAGCAGTGACACTCAGGGGGTTAAAGCTTTCTTT.

The rearrangement uses TRBV6-4 and TRBJ2-3, with 10 bases fitting TRBD2. Trimming removed 2 bases from V and 4 bases from J; junction bases left unmatched: 3. CDR3 length: 15 amino acids. Germline V gene data show CDR1 as MRHNA and CDR2 as SNTAGT. CDR3 in amino acids: CASSDISGGADTQYF. The CDR3 DNA sequence: TGTGCCAGCAGTGACATAAGCGGGGGGGCAGATACGCAGTATTTT.

The chain employs TRBV5-1 and TRBJ2-5; 9 bases align to TRBD2. The CDR3 has 16 residues. The germline gives CDR1 SGHRS, CDR2 YFSETQ. The ends lost 7 bases at V and 2 bases at J; junction bases unmatched: 12. Here the CDR3 reads CASRPGGGAGQETQYF. The CDR3 region has the DNA TGCGCCAGCCGACCGGGCGGGGGGGCCGGGCAAGAGACCCAGTACTTC.

The chain joins TRBV9 to TRBJ2-7; D gene ambiguous. CDR3 size: 14 residues. V dropped 6 bases and J dropped 1 base, with 14 bases sitting between them. Per germline, CDR1 SGDLS and CDR2 YYNGEE. The CDR3 loop reads CASTRSTDSYEQYF. In DNA, the CDR3 is TGTGCCAGCACCCGTAGTACTGATTCCTACGAGCAGTACTTC. The full variable domain, completed using reference TRBV9 and TRBJ2-7, is DSGVTQTPKHLITATGQRVTLRCSPRSGDLSVYWYQQSLDQGLQFLIQYYNGEERAKGNILERFSAQQFPDLHSELNLSSLELGDSALYFCASTRSTDSYEQYFGPGTRLTVT.

This chain joins TRBV29-1 and TRBJ2-7, with 8 nucleotides matching TRBD1. The trim removed 3 bases at V and 6 bases at J, leaving 4 bases unmatched. There are 12 residues in the CDR3. CDR1 is SQVTM and CDR2 is ANQGSEA in the germline V gene. The CDR3 loop reads CSVDRQGREQYF. CDR3 DNA: TGCAGCGTTGACCGACAGGGGCGCGAGCAGTACTTC.

The chain recombines TRBV5-8 with TRBJ2-5, with 7 bases matching TRBD2. CDR3 length: 15 residues. J lost 3 bases, V lost 6 bases, and 11 bases had no gene match. From germline, CDR1 is SGHTS and CDR2 YDEGEE. The CDR3 DNA reads as TGTGCCAGCACCAAGAAGTGGGGGGGAGAAGAGACCCAGTACTTC. This translates into CASTKKWGGEETQYF.

The chain joins TRBV9 to TRBJ1-5; D gene unclear. CDR1 SGDLS and CDR2 YYNGEE come from the germline V gene. CDR3 size: 12 residues. V gave up 3 bases and J gave up 9 bases, with 10 bases separating them. DNA for the CDR3: TGTGCCAGCAGCGCCCTAAGAGGGCCCCAGCATTTT. Its translation is CASSALRGPQHF.

The genes are TRBV7-3 and TRBJ2-1; 14 nucleotides match TRBD2. After removal of 4 bases from V and 6 bases from J, the junction contained 8 bases not matched to a gene. Germline values: CDR1 SGHTA, CDR2 FQGTGA. The CDR3 spans 17 residues. CDR3 region: CASSSGLGTSGGNEQFF. The CDR3 coding sequence is TGTGCCAGCAGCTCCGGGCTTGGGACTAGCGGGGGCAATGAGCAGTTCTTC.

In this sample, this clone turned up once. The V gene is TRBV7-9, the J gene TRBJ2-4, with D possibly matching TRBD1 (6 bases). This CDR3 has 16 amino acids. Per the germline V gene, CDR1 is SEHNR and CDR2 is FQNEAQ (reference sequence). Trimming took off 5 bases at V and 1 base at J, with 15 bases between the two ends. DNA for the CDR3: TGTGCCAGCAGCCTAAACAGGGATGGGGCCAAAAACATTCAGTACTTC. Residues: CASSLNRDGAKNIQYF.

V usage is TRBV18 and J usage is TRBJ2-2, with 7 bases that match TRBD2. Germline-derived CDR1 and CDR2 are KGHSH and LQKENI. Trimming took 3 bases from V and 4 from J; bases not matched to a gene: 2. The length of the CDR3 is 14 residues. The CDR3 sequence is CASSPTSFTGELFF. The CDR3 DNA reads TGTGCCAGCTCACCGACTAGCTTCACCGGGGAGCTGTTTTTT.

CDR3 protein: CASNPTGSYNEQFF. Here the CDR3 DNA reads TGTGCCAGCAACCCCACCGGCTCCTACAATGAGCAGTTCTTC. The gene calls are TRBV27 and TRBJ2-1, with unresolved D. CDR1 is MNHEY and CDR2 is SMNVEV in the germline V gene (reference sequence). The V gene lost 7 bases and the J gene lost 0 bases, with 10 bases spanning the gap. This CDR3 has 14 residues.

The gene calls are TRBV5-1 and TRBJ2-1, with 8 bases identical to TRBD2. There are 16 residues in the CDR3. Trimming at V came to 5 bases and at J to 4 bases, leaving 11 bases not matched to a gene. In germline, CDR1 is SGHRS, CDR2 YFSETQ. The CDR3 DNA is TGCGCCAGCAGGGCTGAAGCGGGGGCTTCTTACAATGAGCAGTTCTTC. Translating gives CASRAEAGASYNEQFF.

Points on this clone: Relative to the germline gene, one junction end is altered; a read error may explain this. The rearrangement links TRBV7-7 to TRBJ2-2; D remains unclear. CDR3 length: 13 residues. Germline V gene sequence: CDR1 SSHAT, CDR2 FNYEAQ (reference sequence). The CDR3: CASSLSVAGELFF. CDR3 nucleotide sequence: TGTGCTAGCAGCCTCAGCGTGGCCGGGGAGCTGTTTTTT.

J is TRBJ2-1 and V is TRBV5-6; 8 bases map to TRBD1. Germline trimming cut 4 bases from V and 3 bases from J; bases unmatched to any gene: 6. The CDR3 is 15 amino acids. Germline CDR1 is SGHDT and CDR2 is YYEEEE. In DNA form, the CDR3 reads TGTGCCAGCAGCGCCGGGACAGGCCACTACAATGAGCAGTTCTTC. Amino acid sequence: CASSAGTGHYNEQFF.

The V gene is TRBV7-8, the J gene TRBJ1-1; 7 bases align to TRBD1. V lost 5 bases and J lost 0; bases outside the gene matches: 12. CDR3 length: 17 amino acids. Germline V lookup: CDR1 SGHVS, CDR2 FQNEAQ. The CDR3 region is CASSELTGSQMNTEAFF. In DNA, the CDR3 is TGTGCCAGCAGCGAATTGACAGGGTCCCAAATGAACACTGAAGCTTTCTTT.

This clone has just one count. This chain connects TRBV7-3 to TRBJ2-7, with 7 nucleotides matching TRBD2. CDR1 is SGHTA and CDR2 is FQGTGA in the germline V gene. The length of the CDR3 is 15 residues. With 5 bases clipped from V and 6 bases from J, the junction kept 13 bases outside the gene matches. In DNA form, the CDR3 reads TGTGCCAGCAGCCCGTCTGGGACTACCCTTGCCGAGCAGTACTTC. Its protein product is CASSPSGTTLAEQYF.

The J gene is TRBJ2-7, the V gene TRBV19, with 7 bases that match TRBD1. With 9 bases clipped from V and 6 bases from J, the junction kept 14 bases outside the gene matches. In germline, CDR1 is LNHDA, CDR2 SQIVND (reference sequence). CDR3 size: 14 residues. CDR3 protein: CASRRQGGRSEQYF. Here the CDR3 DNA reads TGTGCCAGCAGACGACAGGGTGGTCGGAGCGAGCAGTACTTC.

The chain links TRBV5-1 to TRBJ2-2; 12 bases match TRBD2. V lost 4 bases and J lost 7; bases outside the gene matches: 5. Germline V gene data show CDR1 as SGHRS and CDR2 as YFSETQ. This CDR3 region has 15 residues. The CDR3 loop reads CASSRLAGEDGELFF. The CDR3, as DNA: TGCGCCAGCAGCAGACTAGCGGGGGAGGACGGGGAGCTGTTTTTT.

The rearrangement links TRBV6-1 to TRBJ2-3; D possibly corresponds to TRBD2 (6 bases). V was cut by 8 bases and J by 4 bases, with 16 bases left in between. This CDR3 spans 14 amino acids. The germline CDR1 and CDR2 sequences are MNHNS and SASEGT. The CDR3 sequence is CASWGVFPADTQYF. As DNA, the CDR3 is TGTGCCAGCTGGGGGGTCTTCCCGGCAGATACGCAGTATTTT.

This chain uses TRBV9 with TRBJ1-4, with unresolved D. The CDR3 has 13 residues. Germline V gene sequence: CDR1 SGDLS, CDR2 YYNGEE. Trimming took 0 bases from V and 4 from J, leaving 4 bases between them. CDR3 in amino acids: CASSVGSNEKLFF. CDR3 coding DNA: TGTGCCAGCAGCGTAGGCAGTAATGAAAAACTGTTTTTT.